The sequence of this T cell receptor beta chain was determined in a study of human T cells and chemical hapten exposure. About the research overall: Enrolled patients were predominantly female and had alopecia areata, totalis or universalis.

The library attached unique molecular identifiers to individual cDNA molecules. Via MiXCR, TCRdb re-called the RACE reads, giving one row per CDR3 protein. The sample includes roughly 64,000 distinct CDR3 sequences, approximately 10% of them seen just once. The time point was: pre-sensitization, week 0. This sample's treatment: therapeutic diphenylcyclopropenone sensitization with weekly scalp DPC. This clonotype came up a few times. CDR3 length: 15 residues. V lost 4 bases and J lost 4, with 13 bases in between. The V and J genes are TRBV12-3 or TRBV12-4 and TRBJ2-2, with TRBD2 as a possible D gene (6 bases). This clonotype was obtained from a woman in her thirties or forties with alopecia areata. Some clones in this sample may be carry-over from other donors' samples. The sample in question was whole blood, obtained in connection with sensitization to the hapten diphenylcyclopropenone (DPC). This CDR3 is CASSSATSRTGELFF. DNA of the CDR3: TGTGCCAGCAGTTCTGCGACTAGTCGCACCGGGGAGCTGTTTTTT.